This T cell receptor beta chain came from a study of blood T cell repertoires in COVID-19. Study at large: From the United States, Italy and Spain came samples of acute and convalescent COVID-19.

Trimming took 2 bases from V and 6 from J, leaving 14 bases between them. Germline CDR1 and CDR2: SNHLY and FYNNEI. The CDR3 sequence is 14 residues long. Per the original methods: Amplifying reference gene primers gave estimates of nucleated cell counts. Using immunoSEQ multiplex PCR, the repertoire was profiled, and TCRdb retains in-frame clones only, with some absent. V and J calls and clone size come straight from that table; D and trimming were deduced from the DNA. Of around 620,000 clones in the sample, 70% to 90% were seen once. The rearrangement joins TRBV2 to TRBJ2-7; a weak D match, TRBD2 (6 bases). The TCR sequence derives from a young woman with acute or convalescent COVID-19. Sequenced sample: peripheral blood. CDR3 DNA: TGTGCCAGCAGTGAAACCCAGCGGGCGGGCGAGCAGTACTTC. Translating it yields CASSETQRAGEQYF.